Listed here are 27 T cell receptor beta chains from one sample, sequenced in a study of tissue T cells after allogeneic stem cell transplantation. Data came from immunoSEQ multiplex PCR; TCRdb stores just in-frame clones and leaves some out. Of about 48,000 clones in the sample, around 73% are singletons; the top ten hold less than 0.85%. Sequencing was performed on sorted cells pooled from one or two spleens. These receptors all come from a pool of C57BL/6 mice in good health.

This clone appeared a few times. Gene names follow the mouse nomenclature. The read is 1 residue too short to cover the CDR3 end, so that end is filled in from the germline J gene. The chain is built from TRBV1 and TRBJ2-7, with D hard to call. Germline V gene data show CDR1 as NSQYPW and CDR2 as LRSPGD (reference sequence). This CDR3 contains 11 residues. Trimming took off 0 bases at V and 7 bases at J, with 4 bases between the two ends. The CDR3 DNA, read in part, is TGCACCTGCAGTGCAGATGCCGAACAGTAC. The encoded protein is CTCSADAEQY. The whole CDR3 protein is CTCSADAEQYF. The variable domain in full, with the rest retrieved from reference TRBV1 and TRBJ2-7, is VTLLEQNPRWRLVPRGQAVNLRCILKNSQYPWMSWYQQDLQKQLQWLFTLRSPGDKEVKSLPGADYLATRVTDTELRLQVANMSQGRTLYCTCSADAEQYFGPGTRLTVL.

A remark on this clone: Any gene name here is a mouse gene name. The CDR3 goes on 1 residue after the read ends, and that part is filled in from the germline J gene. The chain has TRBV2 and TRBJ2-5; the match to TRBD2 covers 12 bases. The CDR3 has 15 residues. Germline CDR1 and CDR2: LGHNA and YSYQKL. The trim removed 1 base at V and 5 bases at J, leaving 1 base unmatched. The sequenced part of the CDR3 DNA is TGTGCCAGCAGCCAAGGGACTGGGGGGGGAGACACCCAGTAC. It yields the protein CASSQGTGGGDTQY. The full CDR3 reads CASSQGTGGGDTQYF.

Of note for this clone: The listed genes are named as in mouse. The sequenced fragment ends 1 residue before the CDR3 boundary, so the rest is inferred from the germline J gene. The genes are TRBV4 and TRBJ1-6, with a tentative D call TRBD1 (5 bases). TRBJ1-6 qualifies as an ORF whose function is uncertain. V lost 6 bases and J lost 2, with 5 bases in between. Germline V gene sequence: CDR1 LGHDT, CDR2 YNNKQL (reference sequence). This CDR3 has 13 amino acids. CDR3 protein: CASRGPYNSPLYF. The sequenced part of the CDR3 DNA is TGTGCCAGCAGGGGGCCCTATAATTCGCCCCTCTAC.

In regard to this clone: Genes here carry mouse names. Read data end 1 residue before the CDR3 end; the end is taken from the germline J gene. The chain uses TRBV2 and TRBJ2-5; 11 nucleotides line up with TRBD1. From germline, CDR1 is LGHNA and CDR2 YSYQKL. After removal of 0 bases from V and 7 bases from J, the junction contained 3 bases not matched to a gene. The CDR3 sequence is 15 residues long. The DNA read from the CDR3 is TGTGCCAGCAGCCAAGACGGGACAGGGGGTAACACCCAGTAC. Encoded protein: CASSQDGTGGNTQY. The whole CDR3 sequence reads CASSQDGTGGNTQYF.

Notes on this clone: The gene names given are mouse names. The read stops 1 residue short of the end of the CDR3; the missing end is completed from the germline J gene. The genes are TRBV13-2 and TRBJ2-1; 8 bases line up with TRBD2. The CDR3 loop spans 16 amino acids. V shed 0 bases and J 0 bases; nucleotides not matched to a gene: 2. Germline CDR1 and CDR2: NNHNN and SYGAGS (reference sequence). CDR3 amino acids: CASGDAGGLNYAEQFF. The covered CDR3 bases are TGTGCCAGCGGTGATGCTGGGGGGCTTAACTATGCTGAGCAGTTC.

On this clone itself: Gene names are mouse gene names. CDR3 residues: CASSPRDWGSAETLYF. The part of the CDR3 DNA that was read is TGTGCCAGCAGCCCCCGGGACTGGGGGAGTGCAGAAACGCTGTAT. The chain recombines TRBV4 with TRBJ2-3; 11 bases align to TRBD2. The observed sequence ends 1 residue before the CDR3 terminus, with the missing tail filled in from the germline J gene. V was pared by 5 bases and J by 0 bases, with 4 bases of the junction left unmatched. This CDR3 has 16 residues. In germline, CDR1 is LGHDT, CDR2 YNNKQL (reference sequence).

This clone was counted a few times. The gene names given are mouse names. The CDR3 end falls 1 residue outside the read, so it is completed with the germline J gene. The V call is TRBV2, the J call TRBJ1-4; possibly TRBD1 for D (5 bases). Deletions cut 1 base from V and 5 bases from J, with 11 bases between. Per germline, CDR1 LGHNA and CDR2 YSYQKL. This CDR3 comprises 15 residues. The sequenced CDR3 bases are TGTGCCAGCAGCCAAGTAAGGCAGGGAAACGAAAGATTATTT. Its translation is CASSQVRQGNERLF. In full, the CDR3 is CASSQVRQGNERLFF.

Points on this clone: Gene labels here are mouse ones. The CDR3 end lies 1 residue beyond the end of the read and is filled in from the germline J gene. The chain is built from TRBV13-1 and TRBJ1-3; 8 bases line up with TRBD1. With V trimmed by 2 bases and J by 0 bases, 1 base remained unmatched. Germline V gene lookup returns CDR1 NSHNY and CDR2 SYGAGN. The CDR3 is 15 amino acids. This chain's CDR3 is CASSEQGGSGNTLYF. CDR3 DNA, as far as it was read: TGTGCCAGCAGTGAACAGGGGGGTTCTGGAAATACGCTCTAT.

Worth noting for this clone: Gene names are the mouse ones. Read coverage stops 1 residue before the CDR3 terminus; the germline J gene supplies the remainder. The V and J genes are TRBV13-2 and TRBJ2-5, with TRBD1 matching over 8 bases. Germline V gene lookup returns CDR1 NNHNN and CDR2 SYGAGS (reference sequence). CDR3 length: 15 amino acids. V shed 3 bases and J 0 bases; nucleotides not matched to a gene: 3. The sequenced CDR3 bases are TGTGCCAGCGGTGGGGACAGGACCAACCAAGACACCCAGTAC. It is translated as CASGGDRTNQDTQY. The entire CDR3 protein is CASGGDRTNQDTQYF.

Details on this clone: The listed genes are named as in mouse. The read gets to within 1 residue of the CDR3 end, and the germline J gene fills in the rest. The rearrangement links TRBV13-3 to TRBJ2-5; TRBD2 might be the D (6 bases). This CDR3 is built from 12 residues. Trimming cost V 4 bases and J 6 bases, with 9 bases left between them. Germline V gene sequence: CDR1 NNHDY, CDR2 SYVADS. CDR3 sequence reads: CASSKLGDTQYF. CDR3 DNA (partial): TGTGCCAGCAGTAAGCTGGGGGACACCCAGTAC.

Note on this clone: Genes and germline are mouse. The read ends 1 residue early relative to the CDR3; the germline J gene fills the gap. The V and J genes are TRBV4 and TRBJ2-4; 8 bases match TRBD2. The CDR3 has 14 residues. The J segment lost 0 bases and the V segment lost 5 bases, leaving 1 base of the junction unmatched. Germline V gene lookup returns CDR1 LGHDT and CDR2 YNNKQL (reference sequence). The CDR3 is CASSNWGSQNTLYF. CDR3 bases read: TGTGCCAGCAGCAACTGGGGGAGTCAAAACACCTTGTAC.

In the case of this clone: Genes and germline are mouse. The read ends 1 residue shy of where the CDR3 ends; the end is completed using the germline J gene. The chain recombines TRBV15 with TRBJ1-1, with D maybe TRBD1 (5 bases). Germline V gene lookup returns CDR1 SGHND and CDR2 FRSKSL. The CDR3 runs 13 residues. V was pared by 4 bases and J by 0 bases, with 6 bases between. CDR3 amino acids: CASSSTANTEVFF. The CDR3 bases that were read are TGTGCCAGCAGTTCGACAGCAAACACAGAAGTCTTC.

Notes on this clone: Gene and germline names: mouse. The CDR3 sequence is CASSPEAETLYF. The sequenced CDR3 bases are TGTGCCAGCAGCCCAGAGGCAGAAACGCTGTAT. J is TRBJ2-3 and V is TRBV2; D unclear. The sequenced fragment ends 1 residue before the CDR3 boundary, so the rest is inferred from the germline J gene. CDR1 and CDR2 from the germline V gene are LGHNA and YSYQKL. The V end was cut by 4 bases, the J end by 3 bases, with 5 bases between. This CDR3 contains 12 residues.

As to this clone: Genes and germline come from the mouse. The CDR3 end lies 1 residue beyond the end of the read and is filled in from the germline J gene. The V and J genes are TRBV14 and TRBJ1-3; the D gene is possibly TRBD1 (6 bases). The CDR3 is 15 residues long. V was clipped by 2 bases and J by 0 bases, with 9 bases between them. Looked up from germline, CDR1 is SGHDT and CDR2 is FRDEAV. CDR3 sequence reads: CASSLDSDSGNTLYF. The part of the CDR3 DNA that was read is TGTGCCAGCAGTTTGGACAGCGATTCTGGAAATACGCTCTAT.

Notes on this clone: Gene names and germline match the mouse. The sequenced fragment ends 1 residue before the CDR3 boundary, so the rest is inferred from the germline J gene. The chain is built from TRBV1 and TRBJ2-2; a possible D gene is TRBD2 (7 bases). Germline CDR1 is NSQYPW and CDR2 is LRSPGD (reference sequence). Trimming took 0 bases from V and 6 from J, leaving 11 bases between them. CDR3 length: 15 amino acids. CDR3 amino acids: CTCSADEGGAGQLYF. The sequenced CDR3 bases are TGCACCTGCAGTGCAGATGAGGGGGGCGCCGGGCAGCTCTAC.

Worth noting for this clone: Genes and germline are mouse. The CDR3 end is not reached by the read, which stops 1 residue before it; the germline J gene fills it in. The chain employs TRBV13-3 and TRBJ2-1, with 9 bases lining up with TRBD1. CDR1 and CDR2 from the germline V gene are NNHDY and SYVADS. The V segment lost 5 bases and the J segment 3 bases; nucleotides outside the gene matches: 0. The CDR3 runs to 13 residues. The sequenced CDR3 bases are TGTGCCAGCAGGGACAGGGGCTATGCTGAGCAGTTC. As protein: CASRDRGYAEQF. The whole CDR3 protein reads CASRDRGYAEQFF.

With regard to this clone: The gene symbols are mouse symbols. The observed sequence ends 1 residue before the CDR3 terminus, with the missing tail filled in from the germline J gene. V usage is TRBV20 and J usage is TRBJ2-4, with 8 bases aligning to TRBD1. Germline assignment: CDR1 GFQATS and CDR2 STVNSAI. V dropped 0 bases and J dropped 7; count of bases not matched to a gene: 0. CDR3 length: 12 amino acids. The sequenced CDR3 bases are TGTGGTGCTAGGGAGACAGGGGACACCTTGTAC. Translated: CGARETGDTLY. The full CDR3 sequence reads CGARETGDTLYF.

Only one count was recorded for this clone. Gene and germline names: mouse. Read data end 1 residue before the CDR3 end; the end is taken from the germline J gene. The chain has TRBV4 and TRBJ2-5; D is tentatively TRBD1 or TRBD2 (5 bases each). Per germline, CDR1 LGHDT and CDR2 YNNKQL (reference sequence). This CDR3 region has 14 residues. V lost 5 bases and J lost 0, with 9 bases in between. The CDR3 loop reads CASSPRDNQDTQYF. The DNA read from the CDR3 is TGTGCCAGCAGCCCCCGGGACAACCAAGACACCCAGTAC.

Comment on this clone: Each gene name is a mouse one. The read terminates 1 residue before the CDR3 end, so the remaining end is supplied by the germline J gene. This chain uses TRBV24 with TRBJ2-7; D possibly corresponds to TRBD1 (5 bases). This CDR3 contains 12 residues. Trimming removed 5 bases from V and 3 bases from J, with 8 bases in between. The germline gives CDR1 KGHTA, CDR2 FRNEEI. Here the CDR3 reads CASSMDNYEQYF. The sequenced part of the CDR3 DNA is TGTGCCAGCAGTATGGACAACTATGAACAGTAC.

This clone was seen only once. Mouse gene names and germline throughout. The read gets to within 1 residue of the CDR3 end, and the germline J gene fills in the rest. The rearrangement links TRBV4 to TRBJ1-3, with D possibly being TRBD1 (6 bases). V lost 5 bases and J lost 2, with 7 bases in between. The CDR3 has 13 residues. Germline CDR1 and CDR2: LGHDT and YNNKQL (reference sequence). The CDR3 DNA, read in part, is TGTGCCAGCAGCGGGGACACTGGAAATACGCTCTAT. As protein: CASSGDTGNTLY. The entire CDR3 is CASSGDTGNTLYF.

Comments on this clone: Mouse germline and gene names are used. The read stops 1 residue short of the end of the CDR3; the missing end is completed from the germline J gene. The chain is built from TRBV3 and TRBJ2-4, with D tentatively TRBD1 (6 bases). The CDR3 extends over 13 amino acids. V lost 2 bases, J lost 4 bases, and 7 bases lay in between. Germline values: CDR1 SNHLY, CDR2 FYNGKV (reference sequence). Partial CDR3 DNA: TGTGCCAGCAGCTTACGACAGGAAAACACCTTGTAC. It encodes CASSLRQENTLY. The CDR3 as a whole reads CASSLRQENTLYF. Supplemented by reference TRBV3 and TRBJ2-4, the full variable domain reads GPKVLQIPSHQIIDMGQMVTLNCDPVSNHLYFYWYKQILGQQMEFLVNFYNGKVMEKSKLFKDQFSVERPDGSYFTLKIQPTALEDSAVYFCASSLRQENTLYFGAGTRLSVL.

Turning to this clone: Here the gene names and germline are mouse. The read stops 1 residue short of the end of the CDR3; the missing end is completed from the germline J gene. This sequence joins TRBV13-2 and TRBJ2-2; the match to TRBD2 covers 7 bases. The germline V gene has CDR1 NNHNN and CDR2 SYGAGS (reference sequence). The CDR3 extends over 15 amino acids. With V trimmed by 5 bases and J by 2 bases, 6 bases remained unmatched. CDR3 protein: CASGPLGINTGQLYF. The CDR3 DNA, read in part, is TGTGCCAGCGGCCCACTGGGGATTAACACCGGGCAGCTCTAC.

About this clone: Gene names refer to mouse genes. The CDR3 end is not reached by the read, which stops 1 residue before it; the germline J gene fills it in. The sample carries other DNA sequences with the same CDR3. The chain couples TRBV13-2 to TRBJ1-1; unclear D gene. This CDR3 comprises 12 residues. CDR1 is NNHNN and CDR2 is SYGAGS in the germline V gene (reference sequence). Deletions cut 0 bases from V and 5 bases from J, with 5 bases between. CDR3 residues: CASGDGGTEVFF. Incomplete CDR3 DNA: TGTGCCAGCGGTGATGGGGGAACAGAAGTCTTC.

This clone was counted once. Gene and germline names: mouse. The sequenced fragment ends 1 residue before the CDR3 boundary, so the rest is inferred from the germline J gene. The chain uses TRBV16 and TRBJ2-3; 11 positions agree with TRBD2. The germline V gene encodes CDR1 SGHSA and CDR2 FRNQAP. This CDR3 region has 16 residues. V dropped 2 bases and J dropped 2; count of bases not matched to a gene: 3. CDR3 residues: CASSLTGGAVAETLYF. The DNA read from the CDR3 is TGTGCAAGCAGCTTAACTGGGGGGGCGGTTGCAGAAACGCTGTAT.

On this clone: Each gene name is a mouse one. The CDR3 end lies 1 residue beyond the end of the read and is filled in from the germline J gene. The chain has TRBV13-2 and TRBJ2-4; 11 nucleotides align to TRBD2. This CDR3 is built from 14 residues. Germline loops: CDR1 NNHNN, CDR2 SYGAGS (reference sequence). After removal of 3 bases from V and 7 bases from J, the junction contained 4 bases not matched to a gene. CDR3 DNA (partial): TGTGCCAGCGGTGGGGGACTGGGGGCGGACACCTTGTAC. This encodes CASGGGLGADTLY. The complete CDR3 protein is CASGGGLGADTLYF.

About this clone: The genes are named according to mouse. The CDR3 end lies 1 residue beyond the end of the read and is filled in from the germline J gene. The genes are TRBV4 and TRBJ1-2; D call uncertain. The CDR3 extends over 13 amino acids. CDR1 is LGHDT, CDR2 YNNKQL, per germline (reference sequence). The V gene lost 4 bases and the J gene lost 0 bases, with 6 bases spanning the gap. The CDR3 DNA, read in part, is TGTGCCAGCAGCTGGGGTGCAAACTCCGACTACACC. Protein product: CASSWGANSDYT. The CDR3 in full is CASSWGANSDYTF. The full variable domain, with the rest looked up from reference TRBV4 and TRBJ1-2, is ETAVFQTPNYHVTQVGNEVSFNCKQTLGHDTMYWYKQDSKKLLKIMFSYNNKQLIVNETVPRRFSPQSSDKAHLNLRIKSVEPEDSAVYLCASSWGANSDYTFGSGTRLLVI.

This clone has just a few counts. Mouse germline and gene names are used. With the read ending 1 residue before the CDR3 end, the germline J gene is used to fill in that end. The V and J genes are TRBV13-3 and TRBJ2-7; 10 nucleotides line up with TRBD1. J was trimmed by 7 bases and V by 5 bases; bases with no gene match: 3. From germline, CDR1 is NNHDY and CDR2 SYVADS. CDR3 size: 12 residues. CDR3 residues: CASSRTGGEQYF. CDR3 DNA, as far as it was read: TGTGCCAGCAGCCGGACAGGGGGGGAACAGTAC.